These 10 T cell receptor beta chains originate from one sample sequenced in a study of CD8+ T cells in alopecia areata. Isolated RNA was reverse transcribed into cDNA used as the sequencing template. Generated by immunoSEQ multiplex PCR, the TCRdb table keeps only in-frame clones and is missing some. The data show around 290,000 clones, with none appearing a single time. A sort of pooled cutaneous lymph node cells used CD4, CD8alpha, NKG2D, NKG2ACE and other stains. Material: CD4+ T cells sorted from a lymph node. These receptors all stem from a C3H/HeJ mouse with alopecia areata. Strain haplotype (MHC): H2-k.

This clone was counted between two and nine times. Gene and germline names: mouse. Sequencing ends 4 residues short of the CDR3 end; the germline J gene provides the rest. The rearrangement links TRBV13-1 to TRBJ1-2, with D maybe TRBD1 (6 bases). From germline, CDR1 is NSHNY and CDR2 SYGAGN. The CDR3 extends over 15 amino acids. V lost 3 bases and J lost 0, with 12 bases in between. The sequenced part of the CDR3 DNA is TGTGCCAGCAGTGTCCCCTCAGGGGCAAACTCC. It specifies CASSVPSGANS. The whole CDR3 sequence is CASSVPSGANSDYTF.

This clone has a handful of counts. The genes are named according to mouse. The sample carries other DNA sequences with the same CDR3. The CDR3 spells CASSGGLGSNTGQLYF. The sequenced part of the CDR3 DNA is TGTGCCAGCAGTGGGGGACTGGGGTCAAACACCGGG. The J gene is TRBJ2-2, the V gene TRBV13-1; 10 positions agree with TRBD2. Sequencing ends 4 residues short of the CDR3 end; the germline J gene provides the rest. The germline V gene has CDR1 NSHNY and CDR2 SYGAGN. Trimming took 3 bases from V and 0 from J; bases not matched to a gene: 2. There are 16 residues in the CDR3.

This clone was seen only a few times. Here the gene names and germline are mouse. The CDR3 extends 3 residues past the end of the read, so its final part is completed from the germline J gene. The V and J genes are TRBV13-2 and TRBJ1-6; 10 nucleotides align to TRBD1. TRBJ1-6 is sorted into the ORF group, with uncertain function. CDR3 length equals 15 residues. Trimming cost V 3 bases and J 9 bases; bases outside gene matches: 6. Germline loops: CDR1 NNHNN, CDR2 SYGAGS (reference sequence). The CDR3 is CASGGRDRGRSPLYF. CDR3 DNA, as far as it was read: TGTGCCAGCGGTGGCCGGGACAGGGGACGTTCGCCC.

With regard to this clone: Mouse germline and gene names are used. The missing CDR3 end, 4 residues past where the read stops, is filled in from the germline J gene. The identical CDR3 is also encoded by other nucleotide sequences in the sample. The chain employs TRBV13-1 and TRBJ1-1, with a weak D call TRBD1 (5 bases). This CDR3 has 12 residues. CDR1 is NSHNY and CDR2 is SYGAGN in the germline V gene. CDR3 DNA (partial): TGTGCCAGCAGTGATGAGGGGACA. Residues: CASSDEGT. The CDR3 reads in full as CASSDEGTEVFF.

This clone was seen a few times. Mouse germline and gene names are used. The read is 4 residues too short to cover the CDR3 end, so that end is filled in from the germline J gene. The rearrangement links TRBV1 to TRBJ1-1; a possible D gene is TRBD1 (6 bases). Per the germline V gene, CDR1 is NSQYPW and CDR2 is LRSPGD (reference sequence). V lost 0 bases, J lost 3 bases, and 8 bases lay in between. There are 14 residues in the CDR3. The CDR3 sequence: CTCSADRTDTEVFF. Partial CDR3 DNA: TGCACCTGCAGTGCAGATCGGACAGACACA.

As concerns this clone: Genes and germline come from the mouse. With the read ending 4 residues before the CDR3 end, the germline J gene is used to fill in that end. This chain uses TRBV13-1 with TRBJ2-5; D might be TRBD1 (7 bases). Germline V CDR1 and CDR2: NSHNY, SYGAGN. This CDR3 has 15 amino acids. This CDR3 reads CASSGPQGGGDTQYF. CDR3 bases read: TGTGCCAGCAGTGGCCCCCAGGGGGGTGGGGAC.

A note on this clone: Germline and genes: mouse. From the germline J gene comes the end of the CDR3, since the read stops 4 residues before it. The chain joins TRBV31 to TRBJ2-1, with 14 bases that match TRBD2. The CDR3 runs 18 residues. The trim removed 1 base at V and 4 bases at J, leaving 9 bases unmatched. Germline V gene sequence: CDR1 GKSSPN, CDR2 SITVG. CDR3 sequence: CAWSPFGTGGARYAEQFF. The CDR3 bases that were read are TGTGCCTGGAGTCCGTTCGGGACTGGGGGGGCGCGGTATGCT.

This clone was picked up a small number of times. The listed genes are named as in mouse. The read finishes 4 residues shy of the CDR3 end, and the germline J gene is used to complete it. The same CDR3 arises from other DNA sequences in this sample as well. The V call is TRBV19, the J call TRBJ2-3; 11 bases map to TRBD2. CDR3 length: 13 amino acids. Losses at the gene ends were 7 bases for V and 4 bases for J; bases not matched to a gene: 2. Germline V gene sequence: CDR1 FNHDT, CDR2 SITEND (reference sequence). CDR3 bases read: TGTGCCAGCCGGGACTGGGGGCCAGAA. Translating it yields CASRDWGPE. The whole CDR3 sequence reads CASRDWGPETLYF.

In its sample, this clone was seen a few times. Gene names refer to mouse genes. The read terminates 4 residues before the CDR3 end, so the remaining end is supplied by the germline J gene. The rearrangement uses TRBV13-1 and TRBJ2-4, with 10 bases fitting TRBD2. This CDR3 has 17 residues. V trimming: 0 bases; J trimming: 0 bases; junction bases outside the gene matches: 4. Germline assignment: CDR1 NSHNY and CDR2 SYGAGN. The sequenced CDR3 bases are TGTGCCAGCAGTGATGATACTGGGGGGGATAGTCAAAAC. This sequence encodes CASSDDTGGDSQN. The whole CDR3 region reads CASSDDTGGDSQNTLYF.

About this clone: Genes and germline are mouse. The read is 4 residues too short to cover the CDR3 end, so that end is filled in from the germline J gene. The chain combines TRBV14 with TRBJ2-7; a weak D match, TRBD1 (5 bases). Germline loops: CDR1 SGHDT, CDR2 FRDEAV. The CDR3 loop spans 13 amino acids. CDR3 DNA (partial): TGTGCCAGCAGTTTCTTCTCCAGGGAT. Translation: CASSFFSRD. The complete CDR3 protein is CASSFFSRDEQYF.